A selection of T cell receptor beta chains follows, all from one sample in a study of cytomegalovirus exposure and HLA in healthy donors. Assay: immunoSEQ multiplex PCR; the TCRdb copy retains only in-frame clones and omits some. Altogether roughly 190,000 clones are present, around 82% being singletons, with the ten largest covering around 1.6%. Source material: PBMCs. These receptors were collected from a man between 40 and 49 years old in good health and CMV-seropositive. CDR3s include the opening cysteine and the closing phenylalanine or tryptophan. The D gene is left open where the match is weak. For some rows the clone size is stated as once, few or many, or as a class when expanded; others skip it.

j_call d_call v_call clone_size cdr3_aa cdr3_nt
TRBJ1-5 NA TRBV19 NA CASSAAIGGNQPQHF TGTGCCAGTAGTGCCGCAATTGGGGGGAATCAGCCCCAGCATTTT
TRBJ2-7 TRBD1 TRBV6-6 NA CASSLTGAVGSYEQYF TGTGCCAGCAGTTTGACAGGGGCAGTCGGATCCTACGAGCAGTACTTC
TRBJ2-6 TRBD1 TRBV7-8 NA CASKRTGASSGANVLTF TGTGCCAGCAAGAGGACAGGGGCTTCCTCTGGGGCCAACGTCCTGACTTTC
TRBJ1-5 TRBD1 TRBV6-1 NA CASSLEAGGLQPQHF TGTGCCAGCAGTCTAGAGGCAGGGGGCCTTCAGCCCCAGCATTTT
TRBJ2-1 NA TRBV5-4 NA CASSFGQGGSYNEQFF TGTGCCAGCAGCTTCGGCCAAGGGGGCTCCTACAATGAGCAGTTCTTC
TRBJ1-1 NA TRBV10-1 once CASSAHPTTVGAFF TGCGCCAGCAGTGCCCACCCCACGACAGTGGGTGCTTTCTTT
TRBJ1-3 NA TRBV28 NA CASSFEGNTIYF TGTGCCAGCAGTTTCGAGGGAAACACCATATATTTT
TRBJ2-1 NA TRBV5-1 NA CASSRTSPSYNEQFF TGCGCCAGCAGCCGCACTAGTCCCTCCTACAATGAGCAGTTCTTC
TRBJ2-1 NA TRBV9 NA CASSGVRERTYNEQFF TGTGCCAGCAGCGGTGTTCGGGAGCGCACCTACAATGAGCAGTTCTTC
TRBJ1-1 NA TRBV29-1 few CSVVRASEAFF TGCAGCGTTGTCAGGGCCTCTGAAGCTTTCTTT
TRBJ2-1 TRBD2 TRBV9 NA CASSVGASGRNAEQFF TGTGCCAGCAGCGTAGGGGCTAGCGGGAGAAACGCTGAGCAGTTCTTC